This T cell receptor beta chain was retrieved from a study of vaccination effects on CD4 cells after COVID-19. Across the study: In culture with 10 IU/ml IL-2 and roughly 9.7 ug/ml peptides, PBMC were grown at fewer than 2.5 million per well. Study findings and constraints: The study had few convalescent patients and no early post-infection timepoints.

Note on this clone: Its antigen is unknown.

A roughly ten-day culture period preceded the isolation of CD4+ T cells. Of the BNT162b2 and mRNA-1273 vaccines, participants received two doses of one or the other. Nucleocapsid antibodies stayed negative before and after vaccination, showing no earlier SARS-CoV-2 infection. Deletions cut 5 bases from V and 5 bases from J, with 9 bases between. The CDR3 spans 11 residues. Germline CDR1 is DFQATT and CDR2 is SNEGSKA (reference sequence). Profiled with immunoSEQ multiplex PCR; TCRdb holds only in-frame clones, not every one. This sample carries about 47,000 clones, roughly 70% of them seen once, and the ten largest clones take about 7%.

J is TRBJ2-5 and V is TRBV20-1; D uncertain. The sequencing here drew on CD4+ T cells from PBMCs cultured without peptide, taken after COVID-19 vaccination. This TCR derives from a human donor who received a COVID-19 vaccine. As DNA, the CDR3 is TGCAGTGCTCCCCTCGGCGAGACCCAGTACTTC. Residues: CSAPLGETQYF.